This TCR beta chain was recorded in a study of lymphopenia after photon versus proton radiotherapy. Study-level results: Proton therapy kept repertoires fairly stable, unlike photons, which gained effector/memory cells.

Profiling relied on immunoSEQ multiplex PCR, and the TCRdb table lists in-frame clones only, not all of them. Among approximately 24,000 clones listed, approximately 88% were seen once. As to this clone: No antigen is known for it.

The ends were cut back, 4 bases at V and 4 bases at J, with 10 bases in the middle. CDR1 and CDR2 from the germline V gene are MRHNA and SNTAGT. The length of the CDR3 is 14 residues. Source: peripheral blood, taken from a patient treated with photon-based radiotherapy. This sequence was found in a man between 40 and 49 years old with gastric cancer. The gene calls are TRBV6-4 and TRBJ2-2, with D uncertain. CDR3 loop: CASSAAPGTGELFF. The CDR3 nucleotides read TGTGCCAGCAGTGCGGCGCCTGGCACCGGGGAGCTGTTTTTT.